Below, 10 T cell receptor beta chains from the same sample are listed, as sequenced in a study of early T cells in non-severe SARS-CoV-2 infection. TCRdb fed the 5' RACE reads into MiXCR, producing one record per CDR3 protein. The sample includes over 60,000 distinct CDR3 sequences, under 15% seen only once; the top ten take 4% to 4.5%. Sequencing was carried out using whole blood. These receptors all stem from an adult who was a healthcare worker with PCR-confirmed SARS-CoV-2 infection or an uninfected control (not recorded which).

The genes are TRBV20-1 and TRBJ1-5; D call uncertain. There are 13 residues in the CDR3. Per germline, CDR1 DFQATT and CDR2 SNEGSKA (reference sequence). The V and J ends lost 1 base and 5 bases respectively, with 9 bases between them. CDR3 loop: CSARVGKDQPQHF. For the CDR3, the DNA is TGCAGTGCTAGAGTTGGGAAGGATCAGCCCCAGCATTTT.

The chain joins TRBV12-3 or TRBV12-4 to TRBJ1-1, with 8 bases lining up with TRBD1. Unmatched junction bases numbered 3, after V lost 5 bases and J lost 4 bases. This CDR3 is 13 amino acids long. The CDR3, as DNA: TGTGCCAGCAGTGCTACAGGGGGCACTGAAGCTTTCTTT. Its translation is CASSATGGTEAFF.

This clonotype showed up just a few times. The rearrangement joins TRBV4-1 to TRBJ2-3; 11 nucleotides match TRBD2. Germline V gives CDR1 MGHRA, CDR2 YSYEKL. V dropped 0 bases and J dropped 2; count of bases not matched to a gene: 4. This CDR3 has 17 residues. The CDR3 region has the DNA TGCGCCAGCAGCCAAGATGAACTAGCGGGGGTCACAGATACGCAGTATTTT. The encoded protein is CASSQDELAGVTDTQYF.

Only a few counts were recorded for this clonotype. The chain joins TRBV14 to TRBJ2-5; the D gene is possibly TRBD1 (5 bases). V was shortened by 8 bases and J by 5 bases, with 12 bases between the two germline ends. The germline V gene has CDR1 SGHDN and CDR2 FVKESK. CDR3 length equals 12 residues. The CDR3 loop is CASGQGAETQYF. The CDR3 DNA reads TGTGCCAGCGGGCAGGGTGCCGAGACCCAGTACTTC. Full variable domain (rest looked up from reference TRBV14 and TRBJ2-5): EAGVTQFPSHSVIEKGQTVTLRCDPISGHDNLYWYRRVMGKEIKFLLHFVKESKQDESGMPNNRFLAERTGGTYSTLKVQPAELEDSGVYFCASGQGAETQYFGPGTRLLVL.

V is TRBV5-5 and J is TRBJ2-5; a weak D match, TRBD2 (6 bases). Germline values: CDR1 SGHKS, CDR2 YYEKEE (reference sequence). V shed 2 bases and J shed 0 bases, with 11 bases lying between them. The CDR3 contains 15 residues. The CDR3 here is CASSFAGPDQETQYF. The CDR3 region has the DNA TGTGCCAGCAGCTTCGCGGGGCCCGACCAAGAGACCCAGTACTTC.

Only a few counts were recorded for this clonotype. The gene calls are TRBV5-8 and TRBJ2-1, with 9 bases aligning to TRBD1. V lost 5 bases and J lost 8; bases outside the gene matches: 11. The CDR3 is made up of 15 amino acids. CDR1 and CDR2 from the germline V gene are SGHTS and YDEGEE. Here the CDR3 DNA reads TGTGCCAGCAGTCTGGTTGGCGGGGACAGGGATGAGCAGTTCTTC. Encoded protein: CASSLVGGDRDEQFF.

This clonotype appeared many times. The chain is built from TRBV7-6 and TRBJ2-4, with D possibly TRBD1 on 6 matching bases. Trimming took 5 bases from V and 5 from J, leaving 13 bases between them. Germline lookup yields CDR1 SGHVS and CDR2 FNYEAQ. This CDR3 is 14 amino acids long. The CDR3 DNA follows: TGTGCCAGCAGCAATACAGGGAGCGAAAACATTCAGTACTTC. It encodes CASSNTGSENIQYF.

Only a few counts were recorded for this clonotype. The J gene is TRBJ1-1, the V gene TRBV9; D not resolved. Trimming took 0 bases from V and 12 from J, leaving 15 bases between them. The CDR3 is made up of 13 amino acids. Germline-derived CDR1 and CDR2 are SGDLS and YYNGEE. The CDR3 loop is CASSVEAATGTFF. In nucleotides, the CDR3 is TGTGCCAGCAGCGTAGAGGCAGCGACGGGAACTTTCTTT.

The chain employs TRBV7-2 and TRBJ1-2; D gene ambiguous. The V end lost 0 bases, the J end lost 9 bases, and 8 bases lay between the germline ends. Germline CDR1 is SGHTA and CDR2 is FQGNSA. CDR3 length: 12 residues. The CDR3 coding sequence is TGTGCCAGCAGCTTAGCTAGCGGGAGCTACACCTTC. Translation: CASSLASGSYTF.

Many counts were recorded for this clonotype. The chain couples TRBV7-6 to TRBJ1-1; 8 bases match TRBD1. The CDR3 consists of 13 residues. Germline lookup yields CDR1 SGHVS and CDR2 FNYEAQ. Unmatched junction bases numbered 5, after V lost 4 bases and J lost 7 bases. CDR3 sequence: CASSSGGGIEAFF. As DNA, the CDR3 is TGTGCCAGCAGCTCAGGGGGCGGAATTGAAGCTTTCTTT.